This T cell receptor (beta chain) was identified in a study of shared clonotypes between healthy human individuals. Comment on this clone: The antigen remains unidentified.

The germline V gene encodes CDR1 SQVTM and CDR2 ANQGSEA. The CDR3 contains 17 residues. The V segment lost 4 bases and the J segment 0 bases; nucleotides outside the gene matches: 11. Regarding the study as a whole: The donor pool, a small one, limited the genetic and exposure-history diversity represented.

The assay ran at deep level. The protocol was immunoSEQ multiplex PCR, while the TCRdb copy is restricted to in-frame clones and leaves out a portion. The sample has about 560,000 clones, around 80% seen once. The sequencing input was PBMCs. V is TRBV29-1 and J is TRBJ2-1; 8 bases agree with TRBD2. The TCR sequence derives from a woman in her 40s in good health. Some clones in this sample may be carry-over from other donors' samples. The chain's CDR3 is CSVAGTRVVSSYNEQFF. In nucleotides, the CDR3 is TGCAGCGTTGCTGGGACTAGAGTCGTGTCCTCCTACAATGAGCAGTTCTTC.